The rows below give T cell receptor beta chains drawn from one sample of a study of blood T cells in healthy people across ages. TCRdb reanalysed the 5' RACE reads using MiXCR and keeps one entry per CDR3 protein. The table has 550,000 to 650,000 distinct CDR3 sequences, about 27% seen once; the top ten hold 3.6%. The data also belong to a second study, concerning T cells of mothers and their children.

The sequenced sample consisted of blood. The receptors shown here come from a boy aged 2-9 years in good health. The CDR3 runs from the conserved cysteine through the conserved F or W. A D gene is named only where the DNA matches it firmly. Only part of the rows carry a size: once, few, many, or a class if the clone is expanded.

v_call	clone_size	d_call	j_call	cdr3_nt	cdr3_aa
TRBV6-6	.	TRBD1	TRBJ1-5	TGTGCCAGCAGTCCCGGGACAGGAGCAATGGGGCCCCAGCATTTT	CASSPGTGAMGPQHF
TRBV6-5	few	.	TRBJ1-3	TGTGCCAGCAGTACTACAACAGGGAAATCTGGAAACACCATATATTTT	CASSTTTGKSGNTIYF
TRBV11-2	.	TRBD2	TRBJ2-7	TGTGCCAGCAGCCGACTAGCGGGAGAGGGGTACGAGCAGTACTTC	CASSRLAGEGYEQYF
TRBV12-3/TRBV12-4	.	TRBD1	TRBJ1-2	TGTGCCAGCAGTTTAAAGGGGGCGCATGGCTACACCTTC	CASSLKGAHGYTF
TRBV13	.	.	TRBJ1-4	TGTGCCAGCAGCTCTTCGGACACCGCAACTAATGAAAAACTGTTTTTT	CASSSSDTATNEKLFF
TRBV29-1	.	TRBD1	TRBJ2-7	TGCAGCGTTGAAGGCGTACAGACAGGGACATCCTACGAGCAGTACTTC	CSVEGVQTGTSYEQYF
TRBV2	.	TRBD2	TRBJ2-5	TGTGCCAGCAAGCTAAGCGGGGGGACGCAAGAGACCCAGTACTTC	CASKLSGGTQETQYF
TRBV7-2	once	.	TRBJ2-5	TGTGCCAGCAGCTTAAGCCACGGGAGAGCAGAGACCCAGTACTTC	CASSLSHGRAETQYF
TRBV3-1	few	.	TRBJ2-6	TGTGCCAGCAGCCTACTAGCTCTTGGGGCCAACGCCCTGACTTTC	CASSLLALGANALTF
TRBV12-3/TRBV12-4	.	TRBD2	TRBJ2-3	TGTGCCAGCAGTTATCTACTAGCGGGAGGAGATACGCAGTATTTT	CASSYLLAGGDTQYF
TRBV13	.	.	TRBJ2-5	TGTGCCAGCAGCTTAGATGGGACCCAGTACTTC	CASSLDGTQYF
TRBV6-2/TRBV6-3	few	.	TRBJ2-2	TGTGCCAGCAGTTACAACCCCCTTAACACCGGGGAGCTGTTTTTT	CASSYNPLNTGELFF
TRBV5-1	.	.	TRBJ2-7	TGCGCCAGCAGCTTGGCCCAACACCCCTACGAGCAGTACTTC	CASSLAQHPYEQYF
TRBV24-1	few	TRBD1	TRBJ2-2	TGTGCCACCAGTGATGATTCCGGGACAGGGAACACCGGGGAGCTGTTTTTT	CATSDDSGTGNTGELFF
TRBV30	.	.	TRBJ2-1	TGTGCCTGGAGTGATCGTGGGGGCCGTGAGCAGTTCTTC	CAWSDRGGREQFF
TRBV4-3	few	.	TRBJ1-5	TGCGCCAGCAGCCAACAAGCTGCGTCGAATCAGCCCCAGCATTTT	CASSQQAASNQPQHF
TRBV25-1	many	.	TRBJ2-5	TGTGCCAGCAGTGAATCGTGGATTCAAGAGACCCAGTACTTC	CASSESWIQETQYF
TRBV12-3/TRBV12-4	.	TRBD1	TRBJ1-2	TGTGCCAGCAGTTTAAACAGGGGGTATTATGGCTACACCTTC	CASSLNRGYYGYTF
TRBV6-1	once	.	TRBJ2-3	TGTGCCAGCAGTGACTCCTCCGGACCAGATACGCAGTATTTT	CASSDSSGPDTQYF
TRBV5-1	few	.	TRBJ1-1	TGCGCCAGCAGCTGGCAGGGTGGGACTGAAGCTTTCTTT	CASSWQGGTEAFF
TRBV7-9	.	TRBD1	TRBJ1-2	TGTGCCAGCAGCCCTCGGACAGGTCCGCTGGGCTACACCTTC	CASSPRTGPLGYTF
TRBV3-1	few	TRBD2	TRBJ2-7	TGTGCCAGCAGCCAAGATCTAGCGGGAGTTCGCGAGCAGTACTTC	CASSQDLAGVREQYF
TRBV7-6	.	.	TRBJ2-4	TGTGCCAGCAGCTTAACGGGGGAGAGGGGAAACATTCAGTACTTC	CASSLTGERGNIQYF
TRBV6-6	.	.	TRBJ1-3	TGTGCCAGCAGTTACGCCTCGGAAGCTGGAAACACCATATATTTT	CASSYASEAGNTIYF
TRBV5-1	.	TRBD2	TRBJ2-7	TGCGCCAGCAGCTTGGCCACAGGCGGGGGGGAGTACGAGCAGTACTTC	CASSLATGGGEYEQYF
TRBV30	.	TRBD1	TRBJ2-4	TGTGCCTGGAGCACAGGGGGATATGGAAACATTCAGTACTTC	CAWSTGGYGNIQYF
TRBV4-3	.	TRBD1	TRBJ2-3	TGCGCCAGCAGCCAAGAAGGGGGCTCGCAGTATTTT	CASSQEGGSQYF
TRBV20-1	few	.	TRBJ2-2	TGCAGTGCTAGCTCAGAACAGGGAACCGGGGAGCTGTTTTTT	CSASSEQGTGELFF
TRBV7-9	once	.	TRBJ2-5	TGTGCCAGCAGCTTAGTGGCCTTAATGGGGGAGACCCAGTACTTC	CASSLVALMGETQYF
TRBV5-1	.	.	TRBJ2-5	TGCGCCAGCAGGCTAATAGGGACCCGACAAGAGACCCAGTACTTC	CASRLIGTRQETQYF
TRBV5-1	.	.	TRBJ1-4	TGCGCCAGCAGCTTGGGCAGTTGGGAAAAACTGTTTTTT	CASSLGSWEKLFF
TRBV7-8	.	TRBD2	TRBJ2-1	TGTGCCAGCAGTCGCGAGGCGGGGGGCTACAATGAGCAGTTCTTC	CASSREAGGYNEQFF
TRBV9	.	TRBD1	TRBJ2-7	TGTGCCAGCAGCGCATTCCCGACAGGGGACGAGCAGTACTTC	CASSAFPTGDEQYF
TRBV14	.	.	TRBJ2-1	TGTGCCAGCAGCCAAGAAGCGCACTTTAATCCGCTCTTGTACAATGAGCAGTTCTTC	CASSQEAHFNPLLYNEQFF
TRBV24-1	few	.	TRBJ2-5	TGTGCCACCAGTGACCCGAGGACAGACCAAGAGACCCAGTACTTC	CATSDPRTDQETQYF
TRBV27	few	TRBD1	TRBJ1-2	TGTGCCAGCAGTTGGGGCCGACAGGGTCTAAACTATGGCTACACCTTC	CASSWGRQGLNYGYTF
TRBV5-1	.	TRBD2	TRBJ2-5	TGCGCCAGCAGCCCGCGGGGACTAGCGGGGGAACAAGAGACCCGGTACTTC	CASSPRGLAGEQETRYF
TRBV4-1	.	TRBD2	TRBJ2-5	TGCGCCAGCAGCCCCAGTACTAGCGGGGGGGCGGTGGGAGAGACCCAGTACTTC	CASSPSTSGGAVGETQYF
TRBV14	.	.	TRBJ2-7	TGTGCCAGCAGCCCGGGGAGGCACGAGCAGTACTTC	CASSPGRHEQYF
TRBV12-3/TRBV12-4	.	.	TRBJ2-5	TGTGCCAGCAGTTTTCGCGGATCGCGAGAGACCCAGTACTTC	CASSFRGSRETQYF
TRBV4-1	few	.	TRBJ2-5	TGCGCCAGCAGCCAAGATTATGAGGTAGAGACCCAGTACTTC	CASSQDYEVETQYF
TRBV10-3	few	.	TRBJ2-4	TGTGCCATCAGTGAGTCGGTGAGGGAAGCCAAAAACATTCAGTACTTC	CAISESVREAKNIQYF
TRBV7-9	.	.	TRBJ2-7	TGTGCCAGCAGCCAGGCGACACCCCCCAAACTTTACGAGCAGTACTTC	CASSQATPPKLYEQYF
TRBV9	few	.	TRBJ1-1	TGTGCCAGCAGCGTAGACCCGGGGGCACGGGGTACTGAAGCTTTCTTT	CASSVDPGARGTEAFF
TRBV2	few	.	TRBJ2-7	TGTGCCAGCAGTGACAGCGAGCAGTACTTC	CASSDSEQYF
TRBV9	.	TRBD1	TRBJ1-4	TGTGCCAGCAGCGGGCCGGGACAGAGTAATGAAAAACTGTTTTTT	CASSGPGQSNEKLFF
TRBV10-3	.	.	TRBJ2-3	TGTGCCATCAGTGAGTCGGAAGGGGATACGCAGTATTTT	CAISESEGDTQYF
TRBV12-3/TRBV12-4	.	TRBD1	TRBJ1-1	TGTGCCAGCAGTTTAAGGGGGCGGACGTACACTGAAGCTTTCTTT	CASSLRGRTYTEAFF
TRBV20-1	few	.	TRBJ1-2	TGCAGTGCTAGAGATCTGGCCGACCCCCGGTATGGCTACACCTTC	CSARDLADPRYGYTF
TRBV6-5	.	.	TRBJ2-3	TGTGCCAGCAGTTGGGGACGTAATCAGGCAGATACGCAGTATTTT	CASSWGRNQADTQYF
TRBV5-1	.	TRBD2	TRBJ2-5	TGCGCCAGCAGCTTGGACCAGCGGGGGGGCCAGCAAGAGACCCAGTACTTC	CASSLDQRGGQQETQYF
TRBV7-2	.	.	TRBJ2-3	TGTGCCAGCAGCTTGAGTTCAGGCCGGATCACAGATACGCAGTATTTT	CASSLSSGRITDTQYF